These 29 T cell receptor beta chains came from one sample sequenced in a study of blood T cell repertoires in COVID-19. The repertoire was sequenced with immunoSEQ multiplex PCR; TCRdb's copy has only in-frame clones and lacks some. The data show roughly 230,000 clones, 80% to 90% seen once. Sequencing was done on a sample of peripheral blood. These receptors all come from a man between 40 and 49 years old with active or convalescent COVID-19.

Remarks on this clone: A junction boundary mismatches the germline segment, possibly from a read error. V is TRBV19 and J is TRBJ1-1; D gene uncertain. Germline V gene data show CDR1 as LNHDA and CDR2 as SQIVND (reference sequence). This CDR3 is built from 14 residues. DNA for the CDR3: TGTGCCAGTAGTATCCTTGGAAGAGGGCCCCCCGTCCTCTTT. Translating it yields CASSILGRGPPVLF.

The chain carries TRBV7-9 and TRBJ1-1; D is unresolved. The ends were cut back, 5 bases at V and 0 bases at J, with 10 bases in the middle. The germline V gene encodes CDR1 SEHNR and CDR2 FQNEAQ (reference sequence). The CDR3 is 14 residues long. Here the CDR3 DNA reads TGTGCCAGCAGCACTAGGACGGTGAACACTGAAGCTTTCTTT. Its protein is CASSTRTVNTEAFF. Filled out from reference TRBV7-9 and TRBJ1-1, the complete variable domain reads DTGVSQNPRHKITKRGQNVTFRCDPISEHNRLYWYRQTLGQGPEFLTYFQNEAQLEKSRLLSDRFSAERPKGSFSTLEIQRTEQGDSAMYLCASSTRTVNTEAFFGQGTRLTVV.

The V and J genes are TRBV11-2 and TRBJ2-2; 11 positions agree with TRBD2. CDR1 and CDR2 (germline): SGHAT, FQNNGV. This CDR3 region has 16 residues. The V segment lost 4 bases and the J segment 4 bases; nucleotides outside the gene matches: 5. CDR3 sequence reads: CASSSYSGRATGELFF. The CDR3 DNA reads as TGTGCCAGCAGCTCATATAGCGGGAGGGCCACCGGGGAGCTGTTTTTT. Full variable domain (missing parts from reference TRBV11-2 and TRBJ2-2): EAGVAQSPRYKIIEKRQSVAFWCNPISGHATLYWYQQILGQGPKLLIQFQNNGVVDDSQLPKDRFSAERLKGVDSTLKIQPAKLEDSAVYLCASSSYSGRATGELFFGEGSRLTVL.

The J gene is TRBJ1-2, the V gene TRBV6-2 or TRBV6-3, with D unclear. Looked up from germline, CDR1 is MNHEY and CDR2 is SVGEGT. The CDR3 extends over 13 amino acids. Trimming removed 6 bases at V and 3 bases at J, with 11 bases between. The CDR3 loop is CASSPYQDYGYTF. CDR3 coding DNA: TGTGCCAGCAGCCCGTATCAGGACTATGGCTACACCTTC.

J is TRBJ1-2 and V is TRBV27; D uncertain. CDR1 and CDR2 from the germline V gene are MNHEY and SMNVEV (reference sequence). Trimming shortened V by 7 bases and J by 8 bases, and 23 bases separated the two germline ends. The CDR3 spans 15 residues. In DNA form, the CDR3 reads TGTGCCAGCACCCTCCTACTCGGGGATGGGAACGGCTACACCTTC. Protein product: CASTLLLGDGNGYTF.

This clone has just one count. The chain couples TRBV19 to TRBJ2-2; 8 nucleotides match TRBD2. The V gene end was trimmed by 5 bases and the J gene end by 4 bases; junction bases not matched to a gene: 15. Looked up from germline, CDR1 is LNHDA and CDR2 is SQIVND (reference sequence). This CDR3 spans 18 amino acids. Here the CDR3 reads CASSGLAGMSSGTGELFF. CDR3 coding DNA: TGTGCCAGTAGTGGCCTAGCGGGTATGTCTTCGGGCACCGGGGAGCTGTTTTTT. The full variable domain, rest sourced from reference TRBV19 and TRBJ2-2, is DGGITQSPKYLFRKEGQNVTLSCEQNLNHDAMYWYRQDPGQGLRLIYYSQIVNDFQKGDIAEGYSVSREKKESFPLTVTSAQKNPTAFYLCASSGLAGMSSGTGELFFGEGSRLTVL.

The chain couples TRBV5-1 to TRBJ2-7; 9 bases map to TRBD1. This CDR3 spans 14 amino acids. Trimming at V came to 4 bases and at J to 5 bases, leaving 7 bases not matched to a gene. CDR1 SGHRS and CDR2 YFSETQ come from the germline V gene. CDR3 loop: CASSLWDRADEQYF. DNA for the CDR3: TGCGCCAGCAGCCTTTGGGACAGGGCCGACGAGCAGTACTTC.

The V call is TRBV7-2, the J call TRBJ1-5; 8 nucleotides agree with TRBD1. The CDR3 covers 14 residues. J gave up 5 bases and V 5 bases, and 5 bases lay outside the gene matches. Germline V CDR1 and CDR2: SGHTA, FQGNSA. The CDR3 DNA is TGTGCCAGCAGCCACGGACAGGGCTATCAGCCCCAGCATTTT. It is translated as CASSHGQGYQPQHF.

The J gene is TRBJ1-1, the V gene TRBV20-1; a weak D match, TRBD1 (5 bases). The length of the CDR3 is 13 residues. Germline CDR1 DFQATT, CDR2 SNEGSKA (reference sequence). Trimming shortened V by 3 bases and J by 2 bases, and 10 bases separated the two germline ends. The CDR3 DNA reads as TGCAGTGCTAGTAGACAGACAAACACTGAAGCTTTCTTT. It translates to CSASRQTNTEAFF.

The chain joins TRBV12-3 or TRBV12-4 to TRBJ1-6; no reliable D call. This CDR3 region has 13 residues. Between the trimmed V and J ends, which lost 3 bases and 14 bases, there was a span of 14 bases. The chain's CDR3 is CASSLGGVRALHF. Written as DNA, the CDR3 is TGTGCCAGCAGTTTGGGCGGCGTGAGGGCCCTCCACTTT.

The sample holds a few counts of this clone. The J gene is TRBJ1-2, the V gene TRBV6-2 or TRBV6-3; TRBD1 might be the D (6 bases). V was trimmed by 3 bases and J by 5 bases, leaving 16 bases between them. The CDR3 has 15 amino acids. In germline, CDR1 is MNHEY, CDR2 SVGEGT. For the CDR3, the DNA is TGTGCCAGCAGTTATTCGACTATACAGGGATATGGCTACACCTTC. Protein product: CASSYSTIQGYGYTF.

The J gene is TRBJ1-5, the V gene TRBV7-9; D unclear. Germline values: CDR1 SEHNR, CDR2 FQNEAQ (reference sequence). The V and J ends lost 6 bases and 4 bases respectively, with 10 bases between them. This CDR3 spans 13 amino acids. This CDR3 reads CASSTEENQPQHF. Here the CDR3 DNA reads TGTGCCAGCAGTACTGAGGAGAATCAGCCCCAGCATTTT.

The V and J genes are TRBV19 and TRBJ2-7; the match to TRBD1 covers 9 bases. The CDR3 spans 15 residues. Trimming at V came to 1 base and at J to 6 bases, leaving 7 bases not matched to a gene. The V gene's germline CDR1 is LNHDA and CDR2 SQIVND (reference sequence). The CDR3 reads CASSIGDRAVVEQYF. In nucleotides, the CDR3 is TGTGCCAGTAGTATAGGGGACAGGGCAGTAGTCGAGCAGTACTTC.

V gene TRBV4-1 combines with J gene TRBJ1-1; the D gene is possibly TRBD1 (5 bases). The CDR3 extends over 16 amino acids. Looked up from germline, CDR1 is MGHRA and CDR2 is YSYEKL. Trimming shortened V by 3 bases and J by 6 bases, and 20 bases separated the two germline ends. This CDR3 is CASSQAPDRLYSEAFF. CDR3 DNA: TGCGCCAGCAGCCAGGCCCCTGACAGACTGTACTCTGAAGCTTTCTTT.

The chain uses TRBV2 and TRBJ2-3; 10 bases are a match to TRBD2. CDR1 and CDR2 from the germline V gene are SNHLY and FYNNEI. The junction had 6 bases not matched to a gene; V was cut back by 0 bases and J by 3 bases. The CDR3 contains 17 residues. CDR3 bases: TGTGCCAGCAGTGAAGCTGCTAGCGGGGGTTGGACAGATACGCAGTATTTT. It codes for CASSEAASGGWTDTQYF.

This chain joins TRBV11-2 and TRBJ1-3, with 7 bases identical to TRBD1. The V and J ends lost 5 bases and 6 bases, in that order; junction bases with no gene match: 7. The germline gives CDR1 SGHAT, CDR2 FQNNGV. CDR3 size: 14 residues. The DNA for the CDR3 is TGTGCCAGCAGCCCCCAGACAGGGATAAACACCATATATTTT. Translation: CASSPQTGINTIYF. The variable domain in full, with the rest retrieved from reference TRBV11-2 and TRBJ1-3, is EAGVAQSPRYKIIEKRQSVAFWCNPISGHATLYWYQQILGQGPKLLIQFQNNGVVDDSQLPKDRFSAERLKGVDSTLKIQPAKLEDSAVYLCASSPQTGINTIYFGEGSWLTVV.

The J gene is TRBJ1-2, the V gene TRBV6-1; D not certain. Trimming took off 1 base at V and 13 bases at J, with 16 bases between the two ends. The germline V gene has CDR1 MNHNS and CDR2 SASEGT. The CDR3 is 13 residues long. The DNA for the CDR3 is TGTGCCAGCAGTGAAGGGCAGCCTCTCGGAGCCACCTTC. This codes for CASSEGQPLGATF.

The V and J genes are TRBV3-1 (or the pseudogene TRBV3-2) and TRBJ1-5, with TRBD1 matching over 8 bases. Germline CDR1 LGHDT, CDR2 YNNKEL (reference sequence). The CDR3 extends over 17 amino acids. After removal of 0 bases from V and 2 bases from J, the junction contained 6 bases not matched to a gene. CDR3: CASSQDPGGVGNQPQHF. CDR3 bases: TGTGCCAGCAGCCAAGATCCAGGGGGCGTAGGCAATCAGCCCCAGCATTTT.

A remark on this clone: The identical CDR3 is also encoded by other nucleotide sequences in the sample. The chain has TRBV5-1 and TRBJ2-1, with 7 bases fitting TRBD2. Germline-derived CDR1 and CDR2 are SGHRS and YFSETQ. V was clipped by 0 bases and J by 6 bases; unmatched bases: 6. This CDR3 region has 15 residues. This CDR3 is CASSLVAGGGNEQFF. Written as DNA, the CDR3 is TGCGCCAGCAGCTTGGTTGCGGGCGGGGGCAATGAGCAGTTCTTC. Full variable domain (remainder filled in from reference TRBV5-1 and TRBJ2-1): KAGVTQTPRYLIKTRGQQVTLSCSPISGHRSVSWYQQTPGQGLQFLFEYFSETQRNKGNFPGRFSGRQFSNSRSEMNVSTLELGDSALYLCASSLVAGGGNEQFFGPGTRLTVL.

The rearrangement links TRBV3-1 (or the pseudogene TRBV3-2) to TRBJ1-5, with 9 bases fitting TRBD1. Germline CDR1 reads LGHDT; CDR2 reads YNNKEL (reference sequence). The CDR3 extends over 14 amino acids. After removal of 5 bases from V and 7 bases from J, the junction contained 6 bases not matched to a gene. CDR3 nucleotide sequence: TGTGCCAGCAGCGGTACAGGGGGCGGACAGCCCCAGCATTTT. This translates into CASSGTGGGQPQHF.

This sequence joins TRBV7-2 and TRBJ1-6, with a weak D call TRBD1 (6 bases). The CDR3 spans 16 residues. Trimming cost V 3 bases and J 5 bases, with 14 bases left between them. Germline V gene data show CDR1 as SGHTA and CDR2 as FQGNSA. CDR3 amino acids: CASSLDSATDNSPLHF. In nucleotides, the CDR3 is TGTGCCAGCAGCTTGGACAGCGCCACAGATAATTCACCCCTCCACTTT.

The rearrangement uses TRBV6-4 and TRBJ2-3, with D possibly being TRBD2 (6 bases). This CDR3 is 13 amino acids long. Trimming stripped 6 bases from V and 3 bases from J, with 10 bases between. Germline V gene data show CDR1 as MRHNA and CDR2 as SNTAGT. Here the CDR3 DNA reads TGTGCCAGCAGCCTTGCGGGGACAGATACGCAGTATTTT. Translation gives CASSLAGTDTQYF.

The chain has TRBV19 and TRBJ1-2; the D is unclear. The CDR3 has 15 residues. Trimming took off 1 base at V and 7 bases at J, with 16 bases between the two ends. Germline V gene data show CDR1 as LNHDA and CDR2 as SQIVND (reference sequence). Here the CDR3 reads CASSIAVRSGSGYTF. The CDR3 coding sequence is TGTGCCAGTAGTATAGCGGTCCGGTCTGGTAGTGGCTACACCTTC.

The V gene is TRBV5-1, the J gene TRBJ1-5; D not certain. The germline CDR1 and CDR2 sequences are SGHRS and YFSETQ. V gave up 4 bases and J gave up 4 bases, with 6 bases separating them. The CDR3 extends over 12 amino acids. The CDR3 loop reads CASSVVNQPQHF. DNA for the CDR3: TGCGCCAGCAGCGTAGTTAATCAGCCCCAGCATTTT.

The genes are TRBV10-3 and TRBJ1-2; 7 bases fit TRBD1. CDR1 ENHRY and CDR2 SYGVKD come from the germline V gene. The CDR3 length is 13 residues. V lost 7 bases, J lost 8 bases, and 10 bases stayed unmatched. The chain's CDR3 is CAITDRAAVGYTF. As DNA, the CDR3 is TGTGCCATCACCGACAGGGCCGCGGTGGGCTACACCTTC.

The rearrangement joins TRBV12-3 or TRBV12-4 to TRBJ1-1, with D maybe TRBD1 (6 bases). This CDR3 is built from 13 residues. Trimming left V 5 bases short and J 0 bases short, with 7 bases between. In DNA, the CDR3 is TGTGCCAGCAGTGGGGGCATGAACACTGAAGCTTTCTTT. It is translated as CASSGGMNTEAFF.

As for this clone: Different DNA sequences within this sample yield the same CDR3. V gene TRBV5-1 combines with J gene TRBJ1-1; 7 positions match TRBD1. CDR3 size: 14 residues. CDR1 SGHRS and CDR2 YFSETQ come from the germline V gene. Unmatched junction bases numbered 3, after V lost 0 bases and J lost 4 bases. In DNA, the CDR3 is TGCGCCAGCAGCTTGGGACAGGGTATCACTGAAGCTTTCTTT. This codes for CASSLGQGITEAFF.

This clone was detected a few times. The CDR3 DNA reads as TGTGCCAGCAGTTACAGCCCAAACACTGAAGCTTTCTTT. Translated: CASSYSPNTEAFF. The chain carries TRBV7-2 and TRBJ1-1; unclear D gene. The CDR3 contains 13 residues. V shed 6 bases and J shed 2 bases, with 10 bases lying between them. Germline-derived CDR1 and CDR2 are SGHTA and FQGNSA.

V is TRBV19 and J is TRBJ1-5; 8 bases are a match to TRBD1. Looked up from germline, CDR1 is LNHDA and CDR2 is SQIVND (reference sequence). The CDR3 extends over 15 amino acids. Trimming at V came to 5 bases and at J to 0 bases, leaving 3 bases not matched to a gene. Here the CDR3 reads CASSQGQVSNQPQHF. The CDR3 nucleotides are TGTGCCAGTAGTCAGGGACAGGTTAGCAATCAGCCCCAGCATTTT.